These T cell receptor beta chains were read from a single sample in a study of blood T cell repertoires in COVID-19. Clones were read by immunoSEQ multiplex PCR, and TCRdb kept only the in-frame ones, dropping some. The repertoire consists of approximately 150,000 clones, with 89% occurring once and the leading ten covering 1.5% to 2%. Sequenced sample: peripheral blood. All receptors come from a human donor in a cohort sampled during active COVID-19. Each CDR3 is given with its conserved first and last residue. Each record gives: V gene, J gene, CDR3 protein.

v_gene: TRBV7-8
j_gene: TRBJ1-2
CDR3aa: CASSLNPEGHGYTF

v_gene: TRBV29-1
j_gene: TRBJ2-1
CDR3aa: CSVGGHASYNEQFF

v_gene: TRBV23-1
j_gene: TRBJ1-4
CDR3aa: CASSSGRMAEKLFF

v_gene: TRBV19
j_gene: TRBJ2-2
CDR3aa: CASSISTGIVTGELFF

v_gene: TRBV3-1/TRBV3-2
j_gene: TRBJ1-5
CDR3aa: CASSQGGDWYQPQHF

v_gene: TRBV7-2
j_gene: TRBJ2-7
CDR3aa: CASSLEFRRGGPYEQYF

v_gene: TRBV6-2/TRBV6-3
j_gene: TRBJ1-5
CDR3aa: CASSRGREGNQPQHF

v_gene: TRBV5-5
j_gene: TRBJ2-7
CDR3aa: CASSTGRGQKYFSAYEQYF

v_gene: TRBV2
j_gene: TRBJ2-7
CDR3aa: CASREGFYEQYF

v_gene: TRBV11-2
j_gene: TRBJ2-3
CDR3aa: CASSFTTGASTDTQYF